This TCR beta chain was identified during a study of T cell responses to AZD1222 COVID-19 vaccine. This CDR3 has 15 residues. V lost 1 base to trimming and J lost 6 bases, with 13 bases between them. From germline, CDR1 is SGHAT and CDR2 FQNNGV. Note on this clone: Its antigen remains unidentified.

Study-wide results and limits: Spike-specific TCRs gained breadth and depth after people received two AZD1222 doses. At baseline, just 5 or 6 AZD1222 recipients tested seropositive. White British donors predominated, females outnumbered males, and clonal diversity was possibly underestimated.

The assay was immunoSEQ multiplex PCR, and TCRdb's table has in-frame clones only and misses some. The sample lists tens of thousands of clones; about 82% were seen once. The TCR was taken from an adult in good health. The sequencing used peripheral blood, collected on day 0 of AZD1222 vaccination. The V call is TRBV11-2, the J call TRBJ1-5, with a weak D call TRBD1 (5 bases). The DNA for the CDR3 is TGTGCCAGCAGCTTAGCGAGTGGGGGGGGTCAGCCCCAGCATTTT. Residues: CASSLASGGGQPQHF.